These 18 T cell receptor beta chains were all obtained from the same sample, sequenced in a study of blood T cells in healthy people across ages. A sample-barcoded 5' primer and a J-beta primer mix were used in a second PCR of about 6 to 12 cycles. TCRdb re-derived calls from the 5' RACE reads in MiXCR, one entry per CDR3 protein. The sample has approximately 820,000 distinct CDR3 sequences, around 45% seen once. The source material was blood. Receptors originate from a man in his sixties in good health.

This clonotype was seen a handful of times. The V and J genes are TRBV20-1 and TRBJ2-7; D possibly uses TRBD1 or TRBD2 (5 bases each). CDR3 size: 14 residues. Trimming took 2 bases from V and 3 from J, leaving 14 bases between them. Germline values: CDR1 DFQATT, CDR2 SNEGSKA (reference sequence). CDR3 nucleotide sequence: TGCAGTGCTAGATCTTCGGGACCTTACTACGAGCAGTACTTC. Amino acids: CSARSSGPYYEQYF.

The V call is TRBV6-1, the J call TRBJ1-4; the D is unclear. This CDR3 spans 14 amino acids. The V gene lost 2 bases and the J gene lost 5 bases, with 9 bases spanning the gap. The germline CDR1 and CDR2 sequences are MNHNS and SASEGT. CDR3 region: CASSERAENEKLFF. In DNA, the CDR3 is TGTGCCAGCAGTGAACGGGCGGAAAATGAAAAACTGTTTTTT.

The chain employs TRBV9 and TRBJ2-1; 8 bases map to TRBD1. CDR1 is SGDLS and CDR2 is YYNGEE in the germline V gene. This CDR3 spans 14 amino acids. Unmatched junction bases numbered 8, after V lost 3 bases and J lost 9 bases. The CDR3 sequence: CASSGEDRESEQFF. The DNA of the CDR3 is TGTGCCAGCAGCGGAGAGGACAGGGAGAGTGAGCAGTTCTTC. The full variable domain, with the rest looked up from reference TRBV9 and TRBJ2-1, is DSGVTQTPKHLITATGQRVTLRCSPRSGDLSVYWYQQSLDQGLQFLIQYYNGEERAKGNILERFSAQQFPDLHSELNLSSLELGDSALYFCASSGEDRESEQFFGPGTRLTVL.

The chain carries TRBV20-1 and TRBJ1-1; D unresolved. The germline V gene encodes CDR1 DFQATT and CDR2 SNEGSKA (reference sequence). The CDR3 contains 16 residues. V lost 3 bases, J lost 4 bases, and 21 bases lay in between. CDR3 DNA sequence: TGCAGTGCTAGGATTTCAAGGAAATCGGGAAGCACTGAAGCTTTCTTT. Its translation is CSARISRKSGSTEAFF.

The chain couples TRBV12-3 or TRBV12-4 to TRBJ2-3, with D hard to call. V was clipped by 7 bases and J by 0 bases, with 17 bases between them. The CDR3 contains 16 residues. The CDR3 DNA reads TGTGCCAGCACTACATCCCTAGTAGCTAGCACAGATACGCAGTATTTT. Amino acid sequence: CASTTSLVASTDTQYF.

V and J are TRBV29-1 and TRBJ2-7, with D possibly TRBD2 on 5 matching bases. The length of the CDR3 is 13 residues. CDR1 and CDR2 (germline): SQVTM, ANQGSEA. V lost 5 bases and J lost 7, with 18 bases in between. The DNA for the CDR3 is TGCAGCGTTTCAGCTGGACTGGGAATAGAGCAGTACTTC. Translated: CSVSAGLGIEQYF.

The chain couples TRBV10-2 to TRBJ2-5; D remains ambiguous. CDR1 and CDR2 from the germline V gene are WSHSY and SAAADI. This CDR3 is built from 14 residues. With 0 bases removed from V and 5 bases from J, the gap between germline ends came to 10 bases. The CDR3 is CASSESVLAETQYF. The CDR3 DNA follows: TGCGCCAGCAGTGAGTCGGTGCTTGCCGAGACCCAGTACTTC.

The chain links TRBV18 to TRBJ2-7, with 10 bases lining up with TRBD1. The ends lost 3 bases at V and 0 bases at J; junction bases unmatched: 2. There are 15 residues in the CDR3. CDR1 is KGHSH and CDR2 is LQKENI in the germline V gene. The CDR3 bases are TGTGCCAGCTCACCCGGACAGGGGGGCTCCTACGAGCAGTACGTC. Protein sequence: CASSPGQGGSYEQYV.

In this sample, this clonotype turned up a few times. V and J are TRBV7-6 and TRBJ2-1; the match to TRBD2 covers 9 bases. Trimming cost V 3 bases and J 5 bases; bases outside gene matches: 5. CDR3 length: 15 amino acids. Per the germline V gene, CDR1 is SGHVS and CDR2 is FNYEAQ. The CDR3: CASSLVAGVDNEQFF. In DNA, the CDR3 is TGTGCCAGCAGCTTGGTAGCGGGGGTAGACAATGAGCAGTTCTTC. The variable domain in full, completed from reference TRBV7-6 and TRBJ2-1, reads GAGVSQSPRYKVTKRGQDVALRCDPISGHVSLYWYRQALGQGPEFLTYFNYEAQQDKSGLPNDRFSAERPEGSISTLTIQRTEQRDSAMYRCASSLVAGVDNEQFFGPGTRLTVL.

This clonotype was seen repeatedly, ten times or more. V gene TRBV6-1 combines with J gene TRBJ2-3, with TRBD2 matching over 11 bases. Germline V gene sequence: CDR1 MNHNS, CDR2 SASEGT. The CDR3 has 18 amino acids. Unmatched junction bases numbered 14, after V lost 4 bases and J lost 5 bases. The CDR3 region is CASSAVAGGLSYRDTQYF. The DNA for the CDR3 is TGTGCCAGCAGTGCGGTAGCGGGGGGGCTCAGTTACAGAGATACGCAGTATTTT.

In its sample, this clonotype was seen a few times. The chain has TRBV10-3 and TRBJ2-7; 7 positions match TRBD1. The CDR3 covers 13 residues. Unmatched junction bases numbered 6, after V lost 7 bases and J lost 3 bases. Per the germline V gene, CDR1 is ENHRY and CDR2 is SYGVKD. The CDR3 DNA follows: TGTGCCATCAAGGGACAGCACTTCTACGAGCAGTACTTC. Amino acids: CAIKGQHFYEQYF.

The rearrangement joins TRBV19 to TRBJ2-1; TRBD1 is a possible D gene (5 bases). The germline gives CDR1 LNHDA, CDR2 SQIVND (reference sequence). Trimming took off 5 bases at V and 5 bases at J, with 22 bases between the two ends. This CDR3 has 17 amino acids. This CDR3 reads CASSPWIRQGDDNEQFF. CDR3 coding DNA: TGTGCCAGTAGTCCGTGGATTAGGCAGGGCGACGACAATGAGCAGTTCTTC.

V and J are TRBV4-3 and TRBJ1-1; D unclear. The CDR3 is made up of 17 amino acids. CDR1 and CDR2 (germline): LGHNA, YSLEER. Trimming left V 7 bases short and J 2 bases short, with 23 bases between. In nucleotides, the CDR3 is TGCGCCAGCATCCCCCGGTTGGGCAGATGGGGAAACACTGAAGCTTTCTTT. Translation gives CASIPRLGRWGNTEAFF.

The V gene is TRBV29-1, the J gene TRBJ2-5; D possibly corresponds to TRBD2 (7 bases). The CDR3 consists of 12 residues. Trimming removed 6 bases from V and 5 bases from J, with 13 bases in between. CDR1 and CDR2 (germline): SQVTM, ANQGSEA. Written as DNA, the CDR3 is TGCAGCGTGGGGGGGCTTCGGGAGACCCAGTACTTC. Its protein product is CSVGGLRETQYF.

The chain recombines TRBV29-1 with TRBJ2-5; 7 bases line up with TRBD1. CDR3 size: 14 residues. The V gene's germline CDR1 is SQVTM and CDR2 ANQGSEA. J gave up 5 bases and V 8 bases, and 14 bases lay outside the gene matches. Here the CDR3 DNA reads TGCAGCCATGTCCCAGGGGGTTTAGGCGAGACCCAGTACTTC. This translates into CSHVPGGLGETQYF.

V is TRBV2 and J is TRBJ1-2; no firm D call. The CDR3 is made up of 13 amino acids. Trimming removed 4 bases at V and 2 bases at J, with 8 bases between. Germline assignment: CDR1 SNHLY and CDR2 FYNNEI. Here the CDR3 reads CASSGGENYGYTF. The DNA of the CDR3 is TGTGCCAGCAGTGGCGGTGAAAACTATGGCTACACCTTC.

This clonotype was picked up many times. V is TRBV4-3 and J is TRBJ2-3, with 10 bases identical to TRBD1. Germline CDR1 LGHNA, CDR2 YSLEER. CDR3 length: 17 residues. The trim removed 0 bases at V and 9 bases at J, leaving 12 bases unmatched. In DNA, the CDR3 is TGCGCCAGCAGCCAAGATTCGGGACAGGGGTTCCGTCGGACGCAGTATTTT. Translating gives CASSQDSGQGFRRTQYF.

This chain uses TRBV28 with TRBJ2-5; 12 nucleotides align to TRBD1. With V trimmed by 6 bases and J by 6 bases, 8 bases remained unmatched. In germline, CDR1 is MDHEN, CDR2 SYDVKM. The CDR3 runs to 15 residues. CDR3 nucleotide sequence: TGTGCCAGCAGCCCCGGGACAGGGGGCTTGAAGACCCAGTACTTC. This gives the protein CASSPGTGGLKTQYF. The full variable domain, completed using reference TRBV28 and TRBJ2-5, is DVKVTQSSRYLVKRTGEKVFLECVQDMDHENMFWYRQDPGLGLRLIYFSYDVKMKEKGDIPEGYSVSREKKERFSLILESASTNQTSMYLCASSPGTGGLKTQYFGPGTRLLVL.